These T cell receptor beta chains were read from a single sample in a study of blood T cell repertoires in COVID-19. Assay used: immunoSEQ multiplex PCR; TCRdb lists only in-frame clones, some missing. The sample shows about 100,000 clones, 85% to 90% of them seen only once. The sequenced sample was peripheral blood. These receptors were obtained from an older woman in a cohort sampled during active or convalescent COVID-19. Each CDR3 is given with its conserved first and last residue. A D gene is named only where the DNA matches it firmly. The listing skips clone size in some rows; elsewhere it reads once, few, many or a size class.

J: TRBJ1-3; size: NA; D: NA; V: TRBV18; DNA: TGTGCCAGCTCACCGACGGCACAGGGCTCTGGAAACACCATATATTTT; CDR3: CASSPTAQGSGNTIYF
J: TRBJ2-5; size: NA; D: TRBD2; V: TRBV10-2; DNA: TGCGCCAGCAGCAAGAACGGGGGGGAAGAGACCCAGTACTTC; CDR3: CASSKNGGEETQYF
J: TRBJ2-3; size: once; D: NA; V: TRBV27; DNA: TGTGCCAGCAGTTCAGTCACAGATACGCAGTATTTT; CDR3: CASSSVTDTQYF
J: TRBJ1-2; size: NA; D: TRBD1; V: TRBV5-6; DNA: TGTGCCAGCAGCCCGGGGACAGGCCAGTCCCTTAACTATGGCTACACCTTC; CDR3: CASSPGTGQSLNYGYTF
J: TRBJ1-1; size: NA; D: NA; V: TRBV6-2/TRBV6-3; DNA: TGTGCCAGCAGTTACTCGACAGGTGAAGCTTTCTTT; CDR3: CASSYSTGEAFF
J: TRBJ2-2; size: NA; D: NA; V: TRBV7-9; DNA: TGTGCCAGCGAGTACACCGGGGAGCTGTTTTTT; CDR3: CASEYTGELFF
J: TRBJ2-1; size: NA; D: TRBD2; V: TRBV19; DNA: TGTGCCAGTAGTTACCAGCGGGGGAATGAGCAGTTCTTC; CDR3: CASSYQRGNEQFF
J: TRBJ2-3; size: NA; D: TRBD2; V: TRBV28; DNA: TGTGCCAGCAGCCTCGGACTAGCGGGAGGGTCAGCAGATACGCAGTATTTT; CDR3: CASSLGLAGGSADTQYF
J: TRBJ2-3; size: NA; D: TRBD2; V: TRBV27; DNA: TGTGCCAGCAGTCCCGGACTAGCGGGGATGACAGATACGCAGTATTTT; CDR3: CASSPGLAGMTDTQYF
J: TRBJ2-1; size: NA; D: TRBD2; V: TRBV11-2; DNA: TGTGCCAGCAGCTCCGAACTAGCGGGGGGTAATGAGCAGTTCTTC; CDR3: CASSSELAGGNEQFF
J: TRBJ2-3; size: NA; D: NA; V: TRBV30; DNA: TGTGCCTGGAGTGTATTTGGCGGGGCCCGCACAGATACGCAGTATTTT; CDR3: CAWSVFGGARTDTQYF
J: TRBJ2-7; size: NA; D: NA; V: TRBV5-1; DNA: TGCGCCAGCAGCTACCCCGCCGGGACTGATCGGTACGAGCAGTACTTC; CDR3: CASSYPAGTDRYEQYF
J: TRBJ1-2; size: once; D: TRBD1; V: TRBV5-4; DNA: TGTGCCAGCAGCGTAGGACAGGGGGCGTCCAACTATGGCTACACCTTC; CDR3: CASSVGQGASNYGYTF
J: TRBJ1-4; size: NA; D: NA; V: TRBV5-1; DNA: TGCGCCAGCAGCTTGGCCCCCGGAGGTACTAATGAAAAACTGTTTTTT; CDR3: CASSLAPGGTNEKLFF
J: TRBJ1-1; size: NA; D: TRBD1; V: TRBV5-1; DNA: TGCGCCAGCAGCCCGGACAGGGGCCACGTGGGGACTGAAGCTTTCTTT; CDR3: CASSPDRGHVGTEAFF
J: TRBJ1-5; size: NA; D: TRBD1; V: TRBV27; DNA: TGTGCCAGCAGTCCAGACAGGGGCAATCAGCCCCAGCATTTT; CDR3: CASSPDRGNQPQHF
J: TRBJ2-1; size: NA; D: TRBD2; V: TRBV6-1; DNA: TGTGCCAGCAGTGAGGTTAAGGGACTAGCGGGAGTTGAGCAGTTCTTC; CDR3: CASSEVKGLAGVEQFF
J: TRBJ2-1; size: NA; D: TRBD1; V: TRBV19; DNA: TGTGCCAGTAAGGAGGGACAGGAATTGGCGAAGCAGTTCTTC; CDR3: CASKEGQELAKQFF
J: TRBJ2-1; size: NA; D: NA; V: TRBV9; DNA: TGTGCCAGCAGCGTAGCGGGGAGCGCCTACAATGAGCAGTTCTTC; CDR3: CASSVAGSAYNEQFF
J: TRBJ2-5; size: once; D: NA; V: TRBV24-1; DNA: TGTGCCACCACCTCCGAGGGTAGCGGAGGTAGCGAGACCCAGTACTTC; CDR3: CATTSEGSGGSETQYF
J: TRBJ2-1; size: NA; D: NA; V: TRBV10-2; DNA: TGCGCCAGCTTAGGCGGGCTAGCCGACTACAATGAGCAGTTCTTC; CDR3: CASLGGLADYNEQFF
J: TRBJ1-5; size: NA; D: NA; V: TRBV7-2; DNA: TGTGCCAGCAGCCTGACAGGTCCGAGCAATCAGCCCCAGCATTTT; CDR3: CASSLTGPSNQPQHF
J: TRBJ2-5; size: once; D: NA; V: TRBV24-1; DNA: TGTGCCACCATGGACCGGAGGGAGACCCAGTACTTC; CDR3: CATMDRRETQYF
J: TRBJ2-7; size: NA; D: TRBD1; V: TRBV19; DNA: TGTGCCAGTAGTATTTCCGGGACAGGGGGGCCCGAGCAGTACTTC; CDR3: CASSISGTGGPEQYF
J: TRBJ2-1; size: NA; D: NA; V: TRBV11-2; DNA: TGTGCCACCCGGAGAAACCCCTACAATGAGCAGTTCTTC; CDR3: CATRRNPYNEQFF
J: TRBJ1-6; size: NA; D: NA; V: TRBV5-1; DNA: TGCGCCAGCAGCTTGGCCTATGATTCACCCCTCCACTTT; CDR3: CASSLAYDSPLHF
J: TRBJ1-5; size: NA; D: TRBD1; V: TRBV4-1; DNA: TGCGCCAGCAGCCAATGGGGACAGGGGGGCAATCAGCCCCAGCATTTT; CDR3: CASSQWGQGGNQPQHF
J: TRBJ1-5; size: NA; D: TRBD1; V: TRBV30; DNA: TGTGCCTGGACCCCACAGGGACAGACTCAGCCCCAGCATTTT; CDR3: CAWTPQGQTQPQHF
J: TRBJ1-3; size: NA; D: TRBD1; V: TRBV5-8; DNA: TGTGCCAGCAGCCTTGGACAGGGGGCCACCATATATTTT; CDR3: CASSLGQGATIYF
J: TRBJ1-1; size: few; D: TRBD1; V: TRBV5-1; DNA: TGCGCCAGCAGCGAGGAGACAGGGGTCGGGACTGAAGCTTTCTTT; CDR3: CASSEETGVGTEAFF
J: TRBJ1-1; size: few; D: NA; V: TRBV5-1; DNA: TGCGCCAGCAGCACGCGGAGGAGGGTGGAAACTGAAGCTTTCTTT; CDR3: CASSTRRRVETEAFF
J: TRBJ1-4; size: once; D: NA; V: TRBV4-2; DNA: TGTGCCAGCAGCCAAGAAAGGGCCGGGACTATTAATGAAAAACTGTTTTTT; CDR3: CASSQERAGTINEKLFF
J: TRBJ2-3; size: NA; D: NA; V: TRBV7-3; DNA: TGTGCCAGCAGCCGGACCAGGGGGAGGACAGATACGCAGTATTTT; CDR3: CASSRTRGRTDTQYF
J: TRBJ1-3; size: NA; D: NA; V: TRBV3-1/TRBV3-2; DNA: TGTGCCAGCAGCCAGAACGGGAGGAACACCATATATTTT; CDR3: CASSQNGRNTIYF
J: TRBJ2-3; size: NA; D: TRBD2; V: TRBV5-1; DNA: TGCGCCAGCAGCTGGAACCAAGGGAGGGCGGATACGCAGTATTTT; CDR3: CASSWNQGRADTQYF
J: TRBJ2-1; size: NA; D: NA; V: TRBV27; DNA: TGTGCCAGCAGTTCCACACCAACCCACTACAATGAGCAGTTCTTC; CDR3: CASSSTPTHYNEQFF
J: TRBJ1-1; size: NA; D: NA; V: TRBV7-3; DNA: TGTGCCAGCAGTCAAATGGCGGACACTGAAGCTTTCTTT; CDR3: CASSQMADTEAFF
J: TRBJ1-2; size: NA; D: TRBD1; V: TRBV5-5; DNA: TGTGCCAGCAGCTTGTGGACAGGACTCAACTATGGCTACACCTTC; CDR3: CASSLWTGLNYGYTF
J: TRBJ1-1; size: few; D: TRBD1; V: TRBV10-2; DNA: TGCGCCAGCAGATGGGACAGCCAAAACACTGAAGCTTTCTTT; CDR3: CASRWDSQNTEAFF
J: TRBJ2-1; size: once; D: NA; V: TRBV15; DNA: TGTGCCACCAGCAGAGATCGGCTAGCCGCTAATGAGCAGTTCTTC; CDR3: CATSRDRLAANEQFF
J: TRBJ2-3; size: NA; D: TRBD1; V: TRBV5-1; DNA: TGCGCCAGCAGCTTGGCGGGACAGGGGGCTCGGGATACGCAGTATTTT; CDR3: CASSLAGQGARDTQYF
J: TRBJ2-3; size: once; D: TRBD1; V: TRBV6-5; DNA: TGTGCCAGCAGCCGACGGACAGGCAGGTCAGATACGCAGTATTTT; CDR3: CASSRRTGRSDTQYF
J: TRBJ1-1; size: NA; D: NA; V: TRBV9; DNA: TGTGCCAGCAGCCAATACCTTCGGGGGACGGACACTGAAGCTTTCTTT; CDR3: CASSQYLRGTDTEAFF
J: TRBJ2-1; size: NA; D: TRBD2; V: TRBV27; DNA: TGTGCCAGCAGTTATGACCTTCGGGCTAGCGGGGCAAATGAGCAGTTCTTC; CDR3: CASSYDLRASGANEQFF
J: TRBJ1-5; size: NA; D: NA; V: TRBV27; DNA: TGTGCCAGCAGTTCCCGACAGGTAAATCAGCCCCAGCATTTT; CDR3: CASSSRQVNQPQHF
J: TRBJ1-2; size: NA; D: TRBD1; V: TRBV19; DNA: TGTGCCAGTAGTTTATACCGGGACAGGGGGCGCCGGGGCTATGGCTACACCTTC; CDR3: CASSLYRDRGRRGYGYTF
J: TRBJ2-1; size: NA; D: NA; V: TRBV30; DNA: TGTGCCTGGAGTGTAAAAGGGGGACCCTACAATGAGCAGTTCTTC; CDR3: CAWSVKGGPYNEQFF
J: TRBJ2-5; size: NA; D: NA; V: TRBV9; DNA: TGTGCCAGCAGCGTAGCGGGCAGGGCCCCCCAAGAGACCCAGTACTTC; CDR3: CASSVAGRAPQETQYF
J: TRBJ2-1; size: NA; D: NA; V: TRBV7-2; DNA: TGTGCCAGCCTTGGGACAGCGGGAGCTGGCGAGCAGTTCTTC; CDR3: CASLGTAGAGEQFF
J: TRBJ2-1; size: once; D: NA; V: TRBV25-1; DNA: TGTGCCAGCAGTGAACAGGGTGCGGTACAGAATGAGCAGTTCTTC; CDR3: CASSEQGAVQNEQFF